The rows below give T cell receptor beta chains drawn from one sample of a study of T-cell memory formation after mild COVID-19. TCRdb recomputed calls from the 5' RACE reads with MiXCR, one row per CDR3 protein. The profile shows 200,000 to 250,000 distinct CDR3 sequences, 7.5% to 10% of them singletons. Specimen: PBMCs or a T cell subset sorted from them (not recorded which). The source of these receptors is a man aged 18 to 29 who had mild COVID-19 (a few samples of this study predate the infection). Cell type and time point are not known. The CDR3 runs from the conserved cysteine through the conserved F or W. D genes are given only for firm matches. Size values are once, few and many counts, or a class for expanded clones, and some rows have none.

V gene	clone size	J gene	D gene	CDR3 DNA	CDR3 protein
TRBV6-6	-	TRBJ2-5	-	TGTGCCAGCAAGTCCCGGGGTCACCAAGAGACCCAGTACTTC	CASKSRGHQETQYF
TRBV20-1	few	TRBJ2-7	TRBD2	TGCAGTGCTCATGGGGGGCTAGCGGGGAGCTCCTACGAGCAGTACTTC	CSAHGGLAGSSYEQYF
TRBV11-2	-	TRBJ1-2	-	TGTGCCAGCAGCTCGGAACCAGTTGTATACACCTTC	CASSSEPVVYTF
TRBV5-1	few	TRBJ2-1	TRBD1	TGCGCCAGCAGCCTACAGGGGTTGGACAATGAGCAGTTCTTC	CASSLQGLDNEQFF
TRBV7-3	many	TRBJ2-1	-	TGTGCCAGCAGCTTACAACCAGGGAATGAGCAGTTCTTC	CASSLQPGNEQFF
TRBV5-1	many	TRBJ1-1	-	TGCGCCAGCAGCTTGGATCCTGACACTGAAGCTTTCTTT	CASSLDPDTEAFF
TRBV6-6	few	TRBJ1-1	TRBD1	TGTGCCAGCAGCCGTGACAGGGAAAAAGCTTTCTTT	CASSRDREKAFF
TRBV6-4	few	TRBJ1-6	-	TGTGCCTCAAGCCAGAACTCCTTGGGATCACCCCTCCACTTT	CASSQNSLGSPLHF
TRBV27	-	TRBJ1-5	-	TGTGCCAGCAGTTCCCAGGACAGCAATCAGCCCCAGCATTTT	CASSSQDSNQPQHF
TRBV7-6	-	TRBJ2-7	-	TGTGCCAGCAGCTTGTATCCGAGCTCCTACGAGCAGTACTTC	CASSLYPSSYEQYF
TRBV5-1	many	TRBJ2-1	TRBD1	TGCGCCAGCAGTCAGGGGGCCCTAACCTACAATGAGCAGTTCTTC	CASSQGALTYNEQFF
TRBV5-1	-	TRBJ2-5	-	TGCGCCAGCAGCTTCGTGGGGCAGCAAGAGACCCAGTACTTC	CASSFVGQQETQYF
TRBV7-2	-	TRBJ2-2	-	TGTGCCAGCAGGGGCTATAACGCGGGGCCGGGGGAGCTGTTTTTT	CASRGYNAGPGELFF
TRBV4-3	many	TRBJ2-2	-	TGCGCCAGCAGCCAAGTAGGGGGGGGGCCCGGGGAGCTGTTTTTT	CASSQVGGGPGELFF
TRBV5-5	-	TRBJ1-2	-	TGTGCCAGCAGCTTGACCGGGTTGGGCCCCTATGGCTACACCTTC	CASSLTGLGPYGYTF
TRBV7-2	many	TRBJ2-3	-	TGTGCCAGCAGCTTAGAGTCTAGAGATACGCAGTATTTT	CASSLESRDTQYF
TRBV4-3	-	TRBJ1-4	-	TGCGCCAGCAGCCAAGATCGGGCCGGCCCAATAGAGGAACTGTTTTTT	CASSQDRAGPIEELFF
TRBV15	-	TRBJ2-1	-	TGTGCCACCAGGGGCAGGGAGGATGAGCAGTTCTTC	CATRGREDEQFF
TRBV15	-	TRBJ2-1	-	TGTGCCACCAGCAGCACAGGAGCTACCTACAATGAGCAGTTCTTC	CATSSTGATYNEQFF
TRBV27	many	TRBJ2-7	TRBD2	TGTGCCAGCAGTTGGGTCGGGGGGTCAACCTACGAGCAGTACTTC	CASSWVGGSTYEQYF
TRBV5-1	many	TRBJ1-5	-	TGCGCCAGCAGCTTGGATGCCGAAAGGCAGCCCCAGCATTTT	CASSLDAERQPQHF
TRBV4-2	many	TRBJ2-1	TRBD2	TGTGCCAGCAGCCAATTGCGGGGGGACTACAATGAGCAGTTCTTC	CASSQLRGDYNEQFF
TRBV7-3	few	TRBJ2-3	TRBD2	TGTGCCAGCAGCTTAGCGGGGGGGATGACAGATACGCAGTATTTT	CASSLAGGMTDTQYF
TRBV7-9	-	TRBJ1-2	-	TGTGCCAGCAGGCAAGATTTTAACTATGGCTACACCTTC	CASRQDFNYGYTF
TRBV30	-	TRBJ1-4	-	TGTGCCTGGAGTGTTAGTGGGGCTGAAAAACTGTTTTTT	CAWSVSGAEKLFF
TRBV4-1	few	TRBJ2-3	-	TGCGCCAGCACCACAGGCGCAGATACGCAGTATTTT	CASTTGADTQYF
TRBV7-2	-	TRBJ2-5	TRBD2	TGTGCCAGCAGCTTTAGCGGGGGGGCAGAGACCCAGTACTTC	CASSFSGGAETQYF
TRBV4-3	-	TRBJ1-1	-	TGCGCCAGCAGCCAAGGAAGGACGGGACCGAGGCTTGAAGCTTTCTTT	CASSQGRTGPRLEAFF
TRBV11-2	many	TRBJ1-4	-	TGTGCCAGCAGCTTAGCCCAGGACGAAAAACTGTTTTTT	CASSLAQDEKLFF
TRBV5-1	many	TRBJ2-1	-	TGCGCCAGCAGCCCAGGGGGACTAATGAACAATGAGCAGTTCTTC	CASSPGGLMNNEQFF
TRBV7-8	-	TRBJ1-5	TRBD1	TGTGCCAGCAGCACTAGACAGGGAGGAAATCAGCCCCAGCATTTT	CASSTRQGGNQPQHF
TRBV4-3	few	TRBJ2-3	-	TGCGCCAGCAGCCAAGATGGTCAGCTCCGCTCTAGCACAGATACGCAGTATTTT	CASSQDGQLRSSTDTQYF
TRBV20-1	-	TRBJ2-7	TRBD2	TGCAGTGCTCCCCAGGGCACTAGCGGAGAGCAGTACTTC	CSAPQGTSGEQYF